A selection of T cell receptor beta chains follows, all from one sample in a study of Ad26.COV2.S vaccination and SARS-CoV-2 variants. Only in-frame clones appear in the TCRdb table, and some are missing; sequencing was by immunoSEQ multiplex PCR. Found here are roughly 350,000 clones, approximately 86% of them singletons; the top ten hold approximately 12%. Here the sequenced sample was peripheral blood, taken in a trial of Ad26.COV2.S vaccine versus placebo. The receptor set was obtained from a person aged 18-60 years who received the Ad26.COV2.S COVID-19 vaccine or a placebo. Both conserved end residues are part of each CDR3. A D gene is named only where the DNA matches it firmly. A row's size may be missing; if present it is once, few, many or a size class.

abundance	d_gene	j_gene	v_gene	CDR3nt	CDR3aa
NA	NA	TRBJ1-1	TRBV3-1/TRBV3-2	TGTGCCAGCAGCCAACTGTATGAAGCTTTCTTT	CASSQLYEAFF
NA	NA	TRBJ1-6	TRBV5-4	TGTGCCAGCAGCTTGGTAGGTGGGATCTCACCCCTCCACTTT	CASSLVGGISPLHF
NA	NA	TRBJ1-6	TRBV2	TGTGCCAGCAGATGGACGGTTAATTCACCCCTCCACTTT	CASRWTVNSPLHF
NA	TRBD1	TRBJ1-5	TRBV4-1	TGCGCCAGCAGCCAAGATGGGACAGGTCAGCCCCAGCATTTT	CASSQDGTGQPQHF
NA	NA	TRBJ2-2	TRBV7-6	TGTGCCAGCAGCTCTCATAACACCGGGGAGCTGTTTTTT	CASSSHNTGELFF
NA	NA	TRBJ1-5	TRBV19	TGTGCCAGTAGTTTCCTCACCGGCCGTCAGCCCCAGCATTTT	CASSFLTGRQPQHF
NA	NA	TRBJ2-6	TRBV2	TGTGCCAGCAGCCAGGGCTCTGGGGCCAACGTCCTGACTTTC	CASSQGSGANVLTF
NA	TRBD1	TRBJ2-1	TRBV7-2	TGTGCCAGCAGCCCACAGGGGGCGCTCTGGGATGAGCAGTTCTTC	CASSPQGALWDEQFF
NA	TRBD2	TRBJ2-1	TRBV7-9	TGTGCCAGCAGGAGCCCGGGACTAGCCTTCAATGAGCAGTTCTTC	CASRSPGLAFNEQFF
NA	NA	TRBJ1-1	TRBV5-4	TGTGCCAGCAGCTTGTACCTAAGCACCATGAACACTGAAGCTTTCTTT	CASSLYLSTMNTEAFF
NA	TRBD1	TRBJ1-1	TRBV5-6	TGTGCCAGCACCACACAGGGGGCGAGTGGAGACACTGAAGCTTTCTTT	CASTTQGASGDTEAFF
NA	TRBD2	TRBJ2-3	TRBV7-2	TGTGCCAGCAGCTTAGCGCAGGCGGGGGGGGCCTATACGCAGTATTTT	CASSLAQAGGAYTQYF
NA	TRBD1	TRBJ1-2	TRBV2	TGTGCCAGCAGCCCGGACAGGGCCTCCGTATATGGCTACACCTTC	CASSPDRASVYGYTF
NA	NA	TRBJ2-3	TRBV12-5	TGTGCTAGTGGTTTGGACGGAATCACAGATACGCAGTATTTT	CASGLDGITDTQYF
NA	TRBD2	TRBJ2-3	TRBV10-3	TGTGCCATCAGTGATTCGGGGGGTTCGAATACGCAGTATTTT	CAISDSGGSNTQYF
NA	NA	TRBJ1-1	TRBV6-5	TGTGCCAGCATGGGGCTACTGAACACTGAAGCTTTCTTT	CASMGLLNTEAFF
NA	NA	TRBJ1-5	TRBV28	TGTGCCAGCAGTTTAAAAGGACCGAACAATCAGCCCCAGCATTTT	CASSLKGPNNQPQHF
NA	TRBD1	TRBJ1-6	TRBV28	TGTGCCAGCGGACGGACAGGGGGAAGTTCACCCCTCCACTTT	CASGRTGGSSPLHF
NA	NA	TRBJ2-1	TRBV10-3	TGTGCCATCAGTGAGCCGGAAGATTACCGGATCCGGCCCCATGAGCAGTTCTTC	CAISEPEDYRIRPHEQFF
NA	NA	TRBJ2-7	TRBV21-1	TGTGCCAGCAGCAAAGTAGCGGCAGCTTACGAGCAGTACTTC	CASSKVAAAYEQYF
NA	NA	TRBJ1-6	TRBV7-9	TGTGCCAGCAGCTTTGACAGTCTGCATTCACCCCTCCACTTT	CASSFDSLHSPLHF
NA	TRBD2	TRBJ2-1	TRBV4-2	TGTGCCAGCAGCGTCCACGCCGGGACTAGGGGGGTTTACAATGAGCAGTTCTTC	CASSVHAGTRGVYNEQFF
NA	NA	TRBJ1-1	TRBV5-8	TGTGCCAGCAGCTTGGCCGGGAGGGGGGACACTGAAGCTTTCTTT	CASSLAGRGDTEAFF
once	NA	TRBJ1-2	TRBV28	TGTGCCAGCAGTGTCCGAGGGTTTGGCTACACCTTC	CASSVRGFGYTF
NA	TRBD2	TRBJ2-1	TRBV24-1	TGTGCCACCAGTGTAGCGGGGGGGCCCCATGAGCAGTTCTTC	CATSVAGGPHEQFF
NA	TRBD2	TRBJ2-7	TRBV7-8	TGTGCCAGCAGCTTAGAGGCGGGAGCTTCCTACGAGCAGTACTTC	CASSLEAGASYEQYF
NA	NA	TRBJ2-7	TRBV12-3/TRBV12-4	TGTGCCAGCAGTTTATTCTCCTCCTACGAGCAGTACTTC	CASSLFSSYEQYF
NA	TRBD1	TRBJ2-7	TRBV4-2	TGTGCCAGCAGCCAGCGCGGGACAGGGGATTACGAGCAGTACTTC	CASSQRGTGDYEQYF
NA	TRBD1	TRBJ2-7	TRBV6-2/TRBV6-3	TGTGCCAGCAGTAATCCGGGACAGGTGTCCTACGAGCAGTACTTC	CASSNPGQVSYEQYF
NA	NA	TRBJ1-5	TRBV7-9	TGTGCCAGTGGCCCGGAGGGGCCCCAGCATTTT	CASGPEGPQHF
NA	TRBD1	TRBJ2-2	TRBV13	TGTGCCAGCAGCTTAAGAGCCCCATGGACAGGGGGCAGCACCGGGGAGCTGTTTTTT	CASSLRAPWTGGSTGELFF
NA	NA	TRBJ1-2	TRBV28	TGTGCCAGCAGTCCCGCAGGGAGGGCAAAGAGCTATGGCTACACCTTC	CASSPAGRAKSYGYTF
NA	NA	TRBJ2-7	TRBV4-1	TGCGCCAGCAGCCAAGAGGAGGGGGCGACTTTTTGGGAGCAGTACTTC	CASSQEEGATFWEQYF
NA	TRBD2	TRBJ2-7	TRBV6-5	TGTGCCAGCAGTTACTCGACTAGCGGGGACTACGAGCAGTACTTC	CASSYSTSGDYEQYF
NA	TRBD1	TRBJ2-5	TRBV11-2	TGTGCCAGCAGCTTATTACAGGGGGCCGCCGGGTCGCGAGAGACCCAGTACTTC	CASSLLQGAAGSRETQYF